These T cell receptor beta chains were read from a single sample in a study of T cells in Graves' hyperthyroidism and ophthalmopathy. TCRdb processed the multiplex PCR reads anew with MiXCR; each CDR3 protein has one entry. The table includes around 600,000 distinct CDR3 sequences, about 14% detected once. Source material: blood. The receptors were gathered from a woman aged 45 to 65 with Graves' ophthalmopathy. The CDR3 runs from the conserved cysteine through the conserved F or W. The D gene is left open where the match is weak. Size tells how often a clone was seen (once, few, many) or the class of an expanded clone, and some rows leave it out.

TRBV12-3/TRBV12-4,TRBJ1-5,few,TRBD1,CASTSGQLLYQPQHF,TGTGCCAGCACTTCGGGACAGCTGCTATATCAGCCCCAGCATTTT
TRBV19,TRBJ2-2,-,-,CASSREYIGELFF,TGTGCCAGTAGTAGAGAATATATCGGGGAGCTGTTTTTT
TRBV7-9,TRBJ2-5,many,-,CASSFGRQETQYF,TGTGCCAGCAGCTTTGGACGGCAAGAGACCCAGTACTTC
TRBV29-1,TRBJ2-2,-,TRBD2,CSVLVLADTGELFF,TGCAGCGTTTTAGTACTAGCGGACACCGGGGAGCTGTTTTTT
TRBV7-9,TRBJ1-1,-,TRBD1,CASNYDRGGEAFF,TGTGCCAGCAACTATGACAGGGGGGGGGAAGCTTTCTTT
TRBV7-2,TRBJ2-1,many,TRBD2,CASSPFGKREFEQFF,TGTGCCAGCAGCCCCTTCGGAAAGCGGGAGTTTGAGCAGTTCTTC
TRBV12-3/TRBV12-4,TRBJ1-1,many,-,CASRPTLNTEAFF,TGTGCCAGCAGACCGACATTGAACACTGAAGCTTTCTTT
TRBV27,TRBJ2-5,-,-,CASRRDFQETQYF,TGTGCCAGCAGACGGGACTTCCAAGAGACCCAGTACTTC
TRBV2,TRBJ1-1,-,TRBD1,CASSEQTGEAFF,TGTGCCAGCAGTGAGCAGACAGGGGAAGCTTTCTTT
TRBV19,TRBJ1-5,-,-,CASSILGQPQHF,TGTGCCAGTAGTATTTTGGGTCAGCCCCAGCATTTT
TRBV19,TRBJ2-3,few,-,CASSINRPTDTQYF,TGTGCCAGTAGTATAAATCGGCCCACAGATACGCAGTATTTT
TRBV12-5,TRBJ2-1,many,-,CASGLVLSQGFVHNEQFF,TGTGCTAGTGGTTTGGTATTGTCCCAGGGGTTCGTCCACAATGAGCAGTTCTTC
TRBV7-2,TRBJ2-7,many,-,CASSPTGGQRSSYEQYF,TGTGCCAGCAGCCCGACGGGGGGCCAGCGTAGCTCCTACGAGCAGTACTTC
TRBV12-3/TRBV12-4,TRBJ2-1,many,TRBD2,CASSPGLAGFEQFF,TGTGCCAGCAGCCCGGGACTAGCGGGATTTGAGCAGTTCTTC
TRBV7-9,TRBJ2-2,few,-,CASSFPGWSAYTGELFF,TGTGCCAGCAGCTTTCCAGGGTGGTCGGCGTACACCGGGGAGCTGTTTTTT
TRBV28,TRBJ1-2,many,-,CASRVKYGYTF,TGTGCCAGCAGGGTCAAATATGGCTACACCTTC
TRBV7-2,TRBJ2-3,many,-,CASSWSATIADTQYF,TGTGCCAGCAGCTGGAGCGCCACAATCGCAGATACGCAGTATTTT
TRBV14,TRBJ2-2,few,-,CASSHPRQKSNTGELFF,TGTGCCAGCAGCCATCCTCGGCAAAAATCGAACACCGGGGAGCTGTTTTTT
TRBV9,TRBJ1-6,few,TRBD1,CASSVKGADNSPLHF,TGTGCCAGCAGCGTGAAGGGGGCCGATAATTCACCCCTCCACTTT
TRBV19,TRBJ2-2,-,-,CASISGEGGLTGELFF,TGTGCCAGTATATCGGGAGAGGGGGGCTTGACCGGGGAGCTGTTTTTT
TRBV9,TRBJ2-1,few,TRBD2,CASSVDPGLAGGGVVNEQFF,TGTGCCAGCAGCGTAGATCCGGGACTAGCGGGAGGGGGGGTGGTGAATGAGCAGTTCTTC
TRBV9,TRBJ1-2,few,TRBD1,CASSAAGTGHYGYTF,TGTGCCAGCAGCGCAGCCGGGACAGGGCATTATGGCTACACCTTC
TRBV6-2/TRBV6-3,TRBJ2-3,many,-,CASREVGTDTQYF,TGTGCCAGCAGGGAGGTGGGAACGGATACGCAGTATTTT
TRBV28,TRBJ2-3,many,-,CASSLLGIAVDTQYF,TGTGCCAGCAGTTTATTGGGAATAGCCGTAGATACGCAGTATTTT
TRBV28,TRBJ1-2,many,-,CASSLPTVANYGYTF,TGTGCCAGCAGTCTGCCGACGGTGGCTAACTATGGCTACACCTTC
TRBV7-9,TRBJ2-1,many,TRBD2,CASSAYPGLADNEQFF,TGTGCCAGCAGCGCTTACCCGGGACTAGCGGACAATGAGCAGTTCTTC
TRBV7-9,TRBJ2-2,many,-,CASSPGPNTGELFF,TGTGCCAGCAGCCCCGGACCCAACACCGGGGAGCTGTTTTTT
TRBV2,TRBJ1-4,few,-,CASSEGISEKLFF,TGTGCCAGCAGTGAAGGGATAAGTGAAAAACTGTTTTTT
TRBV20-1,TRBJ2-1,many,TRBD1,CSASRDRENNEQFF,TGCAGTGCAAGCCGGGACAGGGAAAACAATGAGCAGTTCTTC
TRBV24-1,TRBJ2-7,few,TRBD1,CATSETGTGFYEQYF,TGTGCCACCAGTGAAACCGGGACAGGGTTCTACGAGCAGTACTTC
TRBV7-2,TRBJ2-2,many,TRBD2,CASSLVLLAGLNTGELFF,TGTGCCAGCAGCTTAGTTCTCCTAGCGGGACTTAACACCGGGGAGCTGTTTTTT
TRBV27,TRBJ2-1,many,-,CASSRGGTYNEQFF,TGTGCCAGCAGTCGGGGCGGCACCTACAATGAGCAGTTCTTC
TRBV2,TRBJ2-3,-,TRBD2,CASRGLAGTARRTDTQYF,TGTGCCAGCCGAGGACTAGCGGGGACCGCAAGGAGGACAGATACGCAGTATTTT
TRBV13,TRBJ1-1,-,-,CASSLDWGVNTEAFF,TGCGCCAGCAGCTTAGATTGGGGCGTTAACACTGAAGCTTTCTTT
TRBV7-2,TRBJ2-1,many,TRBD1,CASSDNRGNEQFF,TGTGCCAGCAGCGACAACAGGGGCAATGAGCAGTTCTTC